What follows are 23 T cell receptor beta chains derived from one specimen sequenced in a study of T cell responses to AZD1222 COVID-19 vaccine (TCRdb year 2021). Library preparation used the immunoSEQ multiplex PCR assay. TCRdb's version of the immuneACCESS table is confined to in-frame rearrangements and falls short of the full clone set. An unresolved V gene accounts for under half of the shortfall where checked; the remainder is of unknown origin. This sample holds roughly 190,000 clones; 85% to 95% were observed only once. The ten largest clones take up approximately 1.5% of the sample. The sample's time point label is to be understood as: baseline before first vaccination. The sequencing used peripheral blood, collected on day 0 of AZD1222 vaccination. These receptors were collected from an adult in good health.

The chain links TRBV20-1 to TRBJ1-1; D gene unclear. CDR3 size: 11 residues. Germline V gene data show CDR1 as DFQATT and CDR2 as SNEGSKA (reference sequence). The ends were cut back, 0 bases at V and 11 bases at J, with 10 bases in the middle. CDR3 in amino acids: CSARDLTRAFF. In nucleotides, the CDR3 is TGCAGTGCTAGAGACCTGACCAGGGCTTTCTTT.

The genes are TRBV28 and TRBJ2-7; 8 bases are shared with TRBD1. CDR1 and CDR2 from the germline V gene are MDHEN and SYDVKM. The CDR3 consists of 15 residues. Losses at the gene ends were 9 bases for V and 2 bases for J; bases not matched to a gene: 12. CDR3 residues: CASLPSGGQAYEQYF. The CDR3 DNA reads TGTGCCAGTCTCCCATCAGGGGGCCAGGCCTACGAGCAGTACTTC.

The chain combines TRBV18 with TRBJ2-4; no firm D call. Germline CDR1 KGHSH, CDR2 LQKENI. Trimming cost V 6 bases and J 0 bases, with 15 bases left between them. The CDR3 sequence is 16 residues long. In DNA, the CDR3 is TGTGCCAGCTCCCCTACAGAGCTCCTAGCCAAAAACATTCAGTACTTC. Protein product: CASSPTELLAKNIQYF. The full variable domain, in which reference TRBV18 and TRBJ2-4 provide the parts outside the CDR3, is NAGVMQNPRHLVRRRGQEARLRCSPMKGHSHVYWYRQLPEEGLKFMVYLQKENIIDESGMPKERFSAEFPKEGPSILRIQQVVRGDSAAYFCASSPTELLAKNIQYFGAGTRLSVL.

The chain combines TRBV20-1 with TRBJ2-1, with D perhaps matching TRBD2 (6 bases). Germline V gives CDR1 DFQATT, CDR2 SNEGSKA (reference sequence). This CDR3 is 10 amino acids long. The ends were cut back, 6 bases at V and 13 bases at J, with 13 bases in the middle. The CDR3 here is CSAARREQFF. CDR3 in DNA: TGCAGTGCGGCCCGGAGGGAACAGTTCTTC.

CDR3 residues: CASSLSQVDEKLFF. The DNA for the CDR3 is TGTGCCAGCTCGCTAAGTCAAGTGGACGAAAAACTGTTTTTT. The genes are TRBV18 and TRBJ1-4, with D hard to call. The CDR3 has 14 amino acids. V was clipped by 6 bases and J by 8 bases, with 16 bases between them. Germline V gives CDR1 KGHSH, CDR2 LQKENI.

The chain is built from TRBV7-3 and TRBJ1-2; 12 bases align to TRBD1. The trim removed 5 bases at V and 4 bases at J, leaving 11 bases unmatched. Germline V CDR1 and CDR2: SGHTA, FQGTGA. This CDR3 has 17 amino acids. CDR3 amino acids: CASSVTTGTGGVYGYTF. In DNA, the CDR3 is TGTGCCAGCAGCGTGACTACAGGGACAGGGGGCGTCTATGGCTACACCTTC.

The V gene is TRBV28, the J gene TRBJ1-1, with TRBD1 identical over 9 bases. The CDR3 is 14 residues long. Germline CDR1 reads MDHEN; CDR2 reads SYDVKM. V gave up 7 bases and J gave up 5 bases; unmatched junction bases: 8. The CDR3 coding sequence is TGTGCCAGCATCACCGGGACAGGGAGGACTGAAGCTTTCTTT. As protein: CASITGTGRTEAFF.

This clone appeared a single time. The chain employs TRBV6-5 and TRBJ1-5; 8 positions match TRBD1. Germline CDR1 MNHEY, CDR2 SVGAGI. The CDR3 has 15 amino acids. The trim removed 5 bases at V and 0 bases at J, leaving 3 bases unmatched. The CDR3 DNA follows: TGTGCCAGCAGTAAACAGGGGGGTAGCAATCAGCCCCAGCATTTT. Protein: CASSKQGGSNQPQHF.

V and J are TRBV5-1 and TRBJ2-7, with D unclear. Deletions cut 0 bases from V and 6 bases from J, with 13 bases between. The CDR3 is 14 amino acids. In germline, CDR1 is SGHRS, CDR2 YFSETQ. CDR3 DNA sequence: TGCGCCAGCAGCTTGGATTCCCACTCCGCCGAGCAGTACTTC. It encodes CASSLDSHSAEQYF. The complete variable domain, with remaining parts taken from reference TRBV5-1 and TRBJ2-7, reads KAGVTQTPRYLIKTRGQQVTLSCSPISGHRSVSWYQQTPGQGLQFLFEYFSETQRNKGNFPGRFSGRQFSNSRSEMNVSTLELGDSALYLCASSLDSHSAEQYFGPGTRLTVT.

The gene calls are TRBV7-9 and TRBJ1-2; 9 bases align to TRBD1. V trimming: 0 bases; J trimming: 6 bases; junction bases outside the gene matches: 5. CDR1 and CDR2 from the germline V gene are SEHNR and FQNEAQ (reference sequence). CDR3 length equals 15 residues. Here the CDR3 reads CASSLADRGRDGYTF. CDR3 DNA: TGTGCCAGCAGCTTAGCGGACAGGGGAAGAGATGGCTACACCTTC.

This rearrangement joins TRBV7-2 to TRBJ2-7; 8 nucleotides agree with TRBD2. Germline loops: CDR1 SGHTA, CDR2 FQGNSA. This CDR3 region has 17 residues. Trimming took 1 base from V and 0 from J; bases not matched to a gene: 8. CDR3 sequence (DNA): TGTGCCAGCAGCTTAGGTCGCGGGCGGGGGGACTCCTACGAGCAGTACTTC. Its translation is CASSLGRGRGDSYEQYF.

This clone was counted a single time. The rearrangement uses TRBV6-1 and TRBJ1-5; a possible D gene is TRBD1 (5 bases). The CDR3 has 16 amino acids. With 2 bases removed from V and 5 bases from J, the gap between germline ends came to 16 bases. The germline V gene encodes CDR1 MNHNS and CDR2 SASEGT. CDR3 sequence reads: CASSERRTGGDQPQHF. CDR3 sequence (DNA): TGTGCCAGCAGTGAACGGCGGACTGGGGGGGATCAGCCCCAGCATTTT.

This chain links TRBV6-2 or TRBV6-3 with TRBJ1-4; D ambiguous. Trimming removed 2 bases at V and 7 bases at J, with 8 bases between. Germline CDR1 MNHEY, CDR2 SVGEGT. The CDR3 consists of 13 residues. CDR3 amino acids: CASSYPDGEKLFF. In DNA form, the CDR3 reads TGTGCCAGCAGTTACCCTGACGGTGAAAAACTGTTTTTT.

This chain joins TRBV2 and TRBJ1-5; D gene ambiguous. The germline V gene has CDR1 SNHLY and CDR2 FYNNEI. The CDR3 spans 14 residues. The V end lost 9 bases, the J end lost 4 bases, and 16 bases lay between the germline ends. The CDR3 is CARSVQASNQPQHF. CDR3 DNA: TGTGCCAGGTCGGTCCAGGCATCAAATCAGCCCCAGCATTTT.

The V and J genes are TRBV6-5 and TRBJ2-3; TRBD2 might be the D (5 bases). Germline assignment: CDR1 MNHEY and CDR2 SVGAGI. This CDR3 contains 12 residues. V lost 7 bases and J lost 1, with 6 bases in between. CDR3 coding DNA: TGTGCCAGCACCGGGGGCACAGATACGCAGTATTTT. Protein sequence: CASTGGTDTQYF.

The rearrangement uses TRBV29-1 and TRBJ1-2; no clear D gene. CDR3 length equals 12 residues. CDR1 and CDR2 (germline): SQVTM, ANQGSEA. Trimming cost V 5 bases and J 0 bases, with 7 bases left between them. CDR3 in DNA: TGCAGCGTTTCCCCATCTAACTATGGCTACACCTTC. Translating it yields CSVSPSNYGYTF.

The V call is TRBV4-1, the J call TRBJ1-1; possibly TRBD1 for D (6 bases). V was pared by 0 bases and J by 1 base, with 9 bases between. From germline, CDR1 is MGHRA and CDR2 YSYEKL. The CDR3 covers 15 residues. The DNA of the CDR3 is TGCGCCAGCAGCCAAGAGAACAGGGAGAACACTGAAGCTTTCTTT. It translates to CASSQENRENTEAFF.

The rearrangement links TRBV7-9 to TRBJ2-1, with D perhaps TRBD1 (6 bases). V was clipped by 0 bases and J by 3 bases, with 12 bases between them. The CDR3 is made up of 16 amino acids. CDR1 is SEHNR, CDR2 FQNEAQ, per germline (reference sequence). DNA of the CDR3: TGTGCCAGCAGCTTAGCTCCAGGGGTCTACTACAATGAGCAGTTCTTC. Translating it yields CASSLAPGVYYNEQFF.

This rearrangement joins TRBV19 to TRBJ2-7, with D hard to call. Germline V CDR1 and CDR2: LNHDA, SQIVND (reference sequence). The CDR3 extends over 11 amino acids. V lost 5 bases, J lost 5 bases, and 7 bases lay in between. CDR3 loop: CASSLSNEQYF. The CDR3, as DNA: TGTGCCAGTAGTCTTTCTAACGAGCAGTACTTC. Variable domain in full (rest from reference TRBV19 and TRBJ2-7): DGGITQSPKYLFRKEGQNVTLSCEQNLNHDAMYWYRQDPGQGLRLIYYSQIVNDFQKGDIAEGYSVSREKKESFPLTVTSAQKNPTAFYLCASSLSNEQYFGPGTRLTVT.

This chain links TRBV12-3 or TRBV12-4 with TRBJ2-7; no reliable D call. The length of the CDR3 is 12 residues. V was clipped by 3 bases and J by 6 bases, with 9 bases between them. CDR3 residues: CASSLGIGEQYF. CDR3 nucleotide sequence: TGTGCCAGCAGTTTGGGGATAGGCGAGCAGTACTTC.

This chain uses TRBV7-9 with TRBJ1-1; D gene unclear. The germline V and J ends were trimmed by 6 bases and 1 base, with 18 bases remaining between them. CDR3 length equals 16 residues. Germline CDR1 SEHNR, CDR2 FQNEAQ (reference sequence). CDR3 nucleotide sequence: TGTGCCAGCAGTTCTTATACAAGCGCTCAGAACACTGAAGCTTTCTTT. Translating it yields CASSSYTSAQNTEAFF.

The chain employs TRBV7-9 and TRBJ2-1; 7 bases agree with TRBD1. The V gene end was trimmed by 5 bases and the J gene end by 15 bases; junction bases not matched to a gene: 10. Germline values: CDR1 SEHNR, CDR2 FQNEAQ (reference sequence). The CDR3 spans 12 residues. In nucleotides, the CDR3 is TGTGCCAGCAGCCCCTCGGACAGGCAGGGGTTCTTC. Its translation: CASSPSDRQGFF.

The V gene is TRBV29-1, the J gene TRBJ2-3, with TRBD2 matching 10 bases. Germline V gene sequence: CDR1 SQVTM, CDR2 ANQGSEA. The CDR3 totals 15 residues. V dropped 6 bases and J dropped 4; count of bases not matched to a gene: 10. CDR3 residues: CSVERGGRRADTQYF. The CDR3 bases are TGCAGCGTGGAGCGGGGGGGAAGACGAGCAGATACGCAGTATTTT.